The source of this T cell receptor (beta chain) is a study of response to subunit inactivated influenza vaccine. Worth noting for this clonotype: The antigen remains unidentified.

General study findings and limits: Authors suggested few new T cells are recruited by each seasonal influenza vaccination.

The CDR3 has 14 residues. V dropped 5 bases and J dropped 3; count of bases not matched to a gene: 1. Germline CDR1 is ENHRY and CDR2 is SYGVKD. TCRdb recomputed calls from the RT-PCR reads with MiXCR, one row per CDR3 protein. The sample holds hundreds of thousands of distinct CDR3 sequences, less than 25% seen once. Sample: PBMCs from blood, taken approximately 20 months after vaccination. This sequence joins TRBV10-3 and TRBJ2-2; TRBD1 matches at 9 bases. The sequence was collected from a man aged 50-75 years who received an inactivated influenza vaccine. This chain's CDR3 is CAISRTGDTGELFF. The CDR3 coding sequence is TGTGCCATCAGTAGGACAGGGGACACCGGGGAGCTGTTTTTT.